Included here is one TCR beta chain sequence, with context. The record originates from a study of blood T cell repertoires in COVID-19. As for the study in general: Spain, Italy and the United States supplied samples that represented acute and convalescent COVID-19. Sources were T cells, B-cell-depleted T cells, or PBMCs; the material itself was cDNA or gDNA.

CDR1 and CDR2 from the germline V gene are SGHAT and FQNNGV. V shed 2 bases, J shed 0 bases, and the junction held 11 bases outside the gene matches. This CDR3 contains 18 residues. In the original processing: From reference gene primer amplification, estimates of nucleated cell counts were derived. Only in-frame clones appear in the TCRdb table, and some are missing; sequencing was by immunoSEQ multiplex PCR. That table furnishes V, J and clone size, whereas the DNA furnished D and trimming. This sample carries 110,000 to 150,000 clones, roughly 89% of them seen once, and the ten largest clones take 2.5% to 3%.

The sequence was obtained from a man in his fifties or sixties with active or convalescent COVID-19. The chain is built from TRBV11-2 and TRBJ1-1, with 8 bases that match TRBD1. Material: peripheral blood. CDR3 amino acids: CASSLTGGGFSVNTEAFF. For the CDR3, the DNA is TGTGCCAGCAGCTTAACAGGGGGTGGATTTAGTGTGAACACTGAAGCTTTCTTT.